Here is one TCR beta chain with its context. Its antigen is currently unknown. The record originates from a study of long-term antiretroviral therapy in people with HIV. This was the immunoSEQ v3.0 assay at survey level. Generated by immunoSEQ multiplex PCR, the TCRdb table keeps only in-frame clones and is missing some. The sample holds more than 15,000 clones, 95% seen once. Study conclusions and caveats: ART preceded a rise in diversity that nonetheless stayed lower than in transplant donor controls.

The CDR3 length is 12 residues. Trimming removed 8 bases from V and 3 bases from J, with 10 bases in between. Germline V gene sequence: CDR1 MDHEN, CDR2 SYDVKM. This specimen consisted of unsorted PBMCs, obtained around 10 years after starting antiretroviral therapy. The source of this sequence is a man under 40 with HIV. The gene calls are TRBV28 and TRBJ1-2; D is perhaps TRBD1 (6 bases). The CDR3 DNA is TGTGCCAGCGAGGACAGATACTATGGCTACACCTTC. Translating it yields CASEDRYYGYTF.